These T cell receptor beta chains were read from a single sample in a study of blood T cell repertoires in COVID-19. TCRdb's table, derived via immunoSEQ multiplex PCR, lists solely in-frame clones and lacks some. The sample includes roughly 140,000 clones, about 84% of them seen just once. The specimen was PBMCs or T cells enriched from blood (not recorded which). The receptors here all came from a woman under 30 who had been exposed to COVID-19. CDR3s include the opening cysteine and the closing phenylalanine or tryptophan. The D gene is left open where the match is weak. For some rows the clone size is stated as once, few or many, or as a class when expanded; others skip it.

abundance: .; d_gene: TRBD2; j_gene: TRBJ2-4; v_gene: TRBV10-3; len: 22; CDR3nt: TGTGCCATCAGTGGAGGGGCCTCCGGGACTAGCGGGAGGGGAATAGCCAAAAACATTCAGTACTTC; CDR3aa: CAISGGASGTSGRGIAKNIQYF
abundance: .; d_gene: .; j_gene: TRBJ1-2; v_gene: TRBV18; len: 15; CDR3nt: TGTGCCAGCTCACCACCGGTCGGCAGGGAGGGTGGCTACACCTTC; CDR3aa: CASSPPVGREGGYTF
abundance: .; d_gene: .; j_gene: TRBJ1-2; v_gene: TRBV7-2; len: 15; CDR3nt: TGTGCCAGCAGCTTAGTGACACAGGTGAACTATGGCTACACCTTC; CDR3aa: CASSLVTQVNYGYTF
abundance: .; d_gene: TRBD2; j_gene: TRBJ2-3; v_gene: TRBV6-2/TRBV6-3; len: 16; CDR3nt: TGTGCCAGCAGTACGACGGGAGGGCCTGTGTTAGATACGCAGTATTTT; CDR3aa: CASSTTGGPVLDTQYF
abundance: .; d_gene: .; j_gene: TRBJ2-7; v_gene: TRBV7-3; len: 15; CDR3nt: TGTGCCAGCAGCAACACAGCGGCCGGGCCCTACGAGCAGTACTTC; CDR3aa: CASSNTAAGPYEQYF
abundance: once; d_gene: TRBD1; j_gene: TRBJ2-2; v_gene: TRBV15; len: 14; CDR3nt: TGTGCCACCAGCTGGGACAGGGGCGCCGGGGAGCTGTTTTTT; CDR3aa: CATSWDRGAGELFF
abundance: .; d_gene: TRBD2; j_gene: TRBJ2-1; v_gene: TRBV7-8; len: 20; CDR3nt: TGTGCCAGCAGCTTAGTAGGCGGTCTAGCGGGATTTAATCCATTTTTTGAGCAGTTCTTC; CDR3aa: CASSLVGGLAGFNPFFEQFF
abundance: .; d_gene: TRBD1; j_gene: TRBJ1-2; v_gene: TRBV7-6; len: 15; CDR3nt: TGTGCCAGCAGCTCCCGACAGGGTCTGAACTATGGCTACACCTTC; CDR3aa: CASSSRQGLNYGYTF
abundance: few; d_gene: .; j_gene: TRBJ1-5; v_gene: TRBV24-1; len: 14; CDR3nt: TGTGCCACCAGTGACCGCCGGACAGATCAGCCCCAGCATTTT; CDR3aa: CATSDRRTDQPQHF
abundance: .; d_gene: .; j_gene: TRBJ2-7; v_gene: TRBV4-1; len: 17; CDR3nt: TGCGCCAGCAGCCAAGGGTATCCTTTGCGCTCAGGGGGGGAGCAGTACTTC; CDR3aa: CASSQGYPLRSGGEQYF
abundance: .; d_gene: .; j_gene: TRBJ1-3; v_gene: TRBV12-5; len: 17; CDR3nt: TGTGCTAGTGGTTTGGTACTAGGCCCCCGACCTGGAAACACCATATATTTT; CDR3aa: CASGLVLGPRPGNTIYF
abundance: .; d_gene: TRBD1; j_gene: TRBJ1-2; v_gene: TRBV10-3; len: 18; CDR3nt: TGTGCCATCAGTGAGTCTAGGGGGACAGGGGCCACTAACTATGGCTACACCTTC; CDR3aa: CAISESRGTGATNYGYTF
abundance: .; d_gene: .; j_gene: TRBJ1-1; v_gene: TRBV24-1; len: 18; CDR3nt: TGTGCCACCAGTGACTCGCAGGGCAGGGGAGATGTGAACACTGAAGCTTTCTTT; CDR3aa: CATSDSQGRGDVNTEAFF
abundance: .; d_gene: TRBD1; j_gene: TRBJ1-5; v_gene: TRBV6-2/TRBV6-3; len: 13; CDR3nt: TGTGCCAGCAGTCAACAGGGGACTCAGCCCCAGCATTTT; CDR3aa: CASSQQGTQPQHF
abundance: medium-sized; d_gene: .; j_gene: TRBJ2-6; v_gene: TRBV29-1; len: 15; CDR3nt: TGCAGCGTTGAAAGCGGAGGCTCTGGGGCCAACGTCCTGACTTTC; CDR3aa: CSVESGGSGANVLTF
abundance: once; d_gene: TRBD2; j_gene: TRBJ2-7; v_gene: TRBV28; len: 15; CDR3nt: TGTGCCAGCAGTTCCCAGGGCGGGGGTGCCTACGAGCAGTACTTC; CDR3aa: CASSSQGGGAYEQYF
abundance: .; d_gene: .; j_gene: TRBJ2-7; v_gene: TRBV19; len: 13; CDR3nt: TGTGCCAGTAGTATGGGGGCCTCCTACGAGCAGTACTTC; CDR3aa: CASSMGASYEQYF
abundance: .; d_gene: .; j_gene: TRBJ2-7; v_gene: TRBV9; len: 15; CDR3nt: TGTGCCAGCAGCGTAGGAGCGGACGTATCCTACGAGCAGTACTTC; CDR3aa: CASSVGADVSYEQYF
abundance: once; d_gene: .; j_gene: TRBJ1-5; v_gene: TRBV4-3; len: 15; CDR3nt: TGCGCCAGCAGCCAAGATCACAGTCCCAATCAGCCCCAGCATTTT; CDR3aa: CASSQDHSPNQPQHF
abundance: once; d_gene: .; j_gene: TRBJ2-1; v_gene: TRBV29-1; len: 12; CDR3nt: TGCAGCGTTTTTGAGCGGTACAATGAGCAGTTCTTC; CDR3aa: CSVFERYNEQFF
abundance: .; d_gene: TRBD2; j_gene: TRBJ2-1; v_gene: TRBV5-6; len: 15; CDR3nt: TGTGCCAGCAGCCACGGGGGGAGCTACTACAATGAGCAGTTCTTC; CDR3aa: CASSHGGSYYNEQFF
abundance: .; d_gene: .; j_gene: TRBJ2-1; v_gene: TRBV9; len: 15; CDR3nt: TGTGCCAGCAGCGTAGCCTATAGATCCTACAATGAGCAGTTCTTC; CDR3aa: CASSVAYRSYNEQFF
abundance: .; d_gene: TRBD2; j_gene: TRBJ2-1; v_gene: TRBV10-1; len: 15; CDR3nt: TGCGCCAGCAGTGAGTCTAGCGGGAGTTACAATGAGCAGTTCTTC; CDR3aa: CASSESSGSYNEQFF
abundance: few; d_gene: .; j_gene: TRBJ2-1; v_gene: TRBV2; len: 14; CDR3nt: TGTGCCAGCAGGGACTCGGGCCCCCTCAATGAGCAGTTCTTC; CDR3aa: CASRDSGPLNEQFF
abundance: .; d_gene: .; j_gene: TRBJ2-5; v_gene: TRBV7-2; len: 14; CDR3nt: TGTGCCAGCAGCTTAGTTTTCCCCGGGGAGACCCAGTACTTC; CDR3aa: CASSLVFPGETQYF
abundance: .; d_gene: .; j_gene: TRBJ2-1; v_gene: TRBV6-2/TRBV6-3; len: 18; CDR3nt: TGTGCCAGCAGTTACTCTCTTGACAGGAGAAGCTCCTACAATGAGCAGTTCTTC; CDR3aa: CASSYSLDRRSSYNEQFF
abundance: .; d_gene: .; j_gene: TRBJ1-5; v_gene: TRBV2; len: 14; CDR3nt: TGTGCCAGCAGTGTTGAGAGTACCCCTCAGCCCCAGCATTTT; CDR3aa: CASSVESTPQPQHF
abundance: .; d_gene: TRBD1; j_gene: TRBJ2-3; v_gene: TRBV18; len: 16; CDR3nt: TGTGCCAGCTCACCTCCGGGACAGGGGCCGGGGGATACGCAGTATTTT; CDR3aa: CASSPPGQGPGDTQYF
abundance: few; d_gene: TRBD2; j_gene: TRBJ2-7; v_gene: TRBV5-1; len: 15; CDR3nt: TGCGCCAGCAGCTTGTTCGCGGGAGGGCCCTACGAGCAGTACTTC; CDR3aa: CASSLFAGGPYEQYF
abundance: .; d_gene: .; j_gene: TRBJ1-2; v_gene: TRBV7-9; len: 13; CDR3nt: TGTGCCAGCAGCTTACCGAGCGACGTCGGCTACACCTTC; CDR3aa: CASSLPSDVGYTF
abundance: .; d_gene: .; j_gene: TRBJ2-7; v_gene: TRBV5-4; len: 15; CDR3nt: TGTGCCAGCAGTTGGGCAGGCGACTACTCCTACGAGCAGTACTTC; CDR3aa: CASSWAGDYSYEQYF
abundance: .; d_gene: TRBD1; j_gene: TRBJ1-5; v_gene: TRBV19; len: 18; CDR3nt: TGTGCCAGTAGTATTCCCTTAAGGACAGGTTATAGCAATCAGCCCCAGCATTTT; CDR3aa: CASSIPLRTGYSNQPQHF
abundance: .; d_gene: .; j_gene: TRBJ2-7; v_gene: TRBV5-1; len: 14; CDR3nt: TGCGCCAGCAGCTTGGGGCGGGGACCCTACGAGCAGTACTTC; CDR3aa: CASSLGRGPYEQYF
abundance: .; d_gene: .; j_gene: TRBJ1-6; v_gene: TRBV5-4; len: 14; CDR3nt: TGTGCCAGCAGCTTCCGGGAGTCAAATTCACCCCTCCACTTT; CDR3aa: CASSFRESNSPLHF
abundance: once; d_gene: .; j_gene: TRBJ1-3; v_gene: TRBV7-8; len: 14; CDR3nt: TGTGCCAGCAGCTTAGTGGGCAGCGGAAACACCATATATTTT; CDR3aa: CASSLVGSGNTIYF
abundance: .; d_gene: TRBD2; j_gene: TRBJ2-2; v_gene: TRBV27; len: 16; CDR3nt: TGTGCCAGCAGTTATTTGACTAGCGTGAACACCGGGGAGCTGTTTTTT; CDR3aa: CASSYLTSVNTGELFF
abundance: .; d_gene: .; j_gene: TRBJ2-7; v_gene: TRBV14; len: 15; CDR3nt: TGTGCCAGCAGCCAATCAACAGGGAATCCCTACGAGCAGTACTTC; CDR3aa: CASSQSTGNPYEQYF
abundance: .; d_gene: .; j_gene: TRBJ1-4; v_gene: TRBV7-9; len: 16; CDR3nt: TGTGCCAGCAGCTTAGATCGGTTTCGGGTGAGAGAAAAACTGTTTTTT; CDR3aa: CASSLDRFRVREKLFF
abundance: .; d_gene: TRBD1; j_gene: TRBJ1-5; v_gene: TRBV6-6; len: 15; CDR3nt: TGTGCCAGCAGACTTGGGACAGGCAGCAATCAGCCCCAGCATTTT; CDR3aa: CASRLGTGSNQPQHF
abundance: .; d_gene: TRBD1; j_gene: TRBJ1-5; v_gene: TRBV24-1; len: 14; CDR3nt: TGTGCCACCAGTGAGCGACAGGGGTTTCAGCCCCAGCATTTT; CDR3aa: CATSERQGFQPQHF
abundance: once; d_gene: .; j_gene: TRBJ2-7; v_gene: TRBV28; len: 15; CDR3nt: TGTGCCAGCACCCTTCCTCCGGCGGGGAGCGGAGAGCAGTACTTC; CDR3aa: CASTLPPAGSGEQYF
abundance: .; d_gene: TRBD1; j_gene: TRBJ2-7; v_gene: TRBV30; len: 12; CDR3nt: TGTGCCCGACAGGGTATCCACTACGAGCAGTACTTC; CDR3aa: CARQGIHYEQYF
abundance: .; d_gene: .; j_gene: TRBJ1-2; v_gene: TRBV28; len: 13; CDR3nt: TGTGCCAGCAGATCCGGGACACTTTATGGCTACACCTTC; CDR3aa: CASRSGTLYGYTF
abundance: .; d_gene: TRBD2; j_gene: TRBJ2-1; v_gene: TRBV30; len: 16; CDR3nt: TGTGCCTGGAGTGATGAGCTAGCGGGAACCCACAATGAGCAGTTCTTC; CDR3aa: CAWSDELAGTHNEQFF
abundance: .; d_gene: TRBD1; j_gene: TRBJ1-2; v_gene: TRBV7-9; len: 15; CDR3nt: TGTGCCAGCAGCGGGACAGGAACTTCTGGTTATGGCTACACCTTC; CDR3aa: CASSGTGTSGYGYTF
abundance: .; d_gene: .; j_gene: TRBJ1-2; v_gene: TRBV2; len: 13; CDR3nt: TGTGCCAGCAGCGACGGGGTTGGCTATGGCTACACCTTC; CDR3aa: CASSDGVGYGYTF
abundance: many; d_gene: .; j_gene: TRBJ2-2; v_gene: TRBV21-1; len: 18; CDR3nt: TGTGCCAGCAGCAAGAGCGGGAGGGAGGTTAGATCGGGCGGGGAGCTGTTTTTT; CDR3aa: CASSKSGREVRSGGELFF
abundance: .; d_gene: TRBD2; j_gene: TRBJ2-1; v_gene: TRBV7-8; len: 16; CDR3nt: TGTGCCAGCAGGAAACTAGCGGGAGGCTTCGTTGATGAGCAGTTCTTC; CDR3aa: CASRKLAGGFVDEQFF
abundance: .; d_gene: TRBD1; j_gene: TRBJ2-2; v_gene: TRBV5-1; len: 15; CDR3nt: TGCGCCAGCAGCCAGGACAGGGCGCTCCCCGGGGAGCTGTTTTTT; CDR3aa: CASSQDRALPGELFF
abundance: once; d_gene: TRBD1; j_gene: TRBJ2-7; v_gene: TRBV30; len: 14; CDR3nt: TGTGCCTGGAGTGTCATGACAGGGCCCTACGAGCAGTACTTC; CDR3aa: CAWSVMTGPYEQYF